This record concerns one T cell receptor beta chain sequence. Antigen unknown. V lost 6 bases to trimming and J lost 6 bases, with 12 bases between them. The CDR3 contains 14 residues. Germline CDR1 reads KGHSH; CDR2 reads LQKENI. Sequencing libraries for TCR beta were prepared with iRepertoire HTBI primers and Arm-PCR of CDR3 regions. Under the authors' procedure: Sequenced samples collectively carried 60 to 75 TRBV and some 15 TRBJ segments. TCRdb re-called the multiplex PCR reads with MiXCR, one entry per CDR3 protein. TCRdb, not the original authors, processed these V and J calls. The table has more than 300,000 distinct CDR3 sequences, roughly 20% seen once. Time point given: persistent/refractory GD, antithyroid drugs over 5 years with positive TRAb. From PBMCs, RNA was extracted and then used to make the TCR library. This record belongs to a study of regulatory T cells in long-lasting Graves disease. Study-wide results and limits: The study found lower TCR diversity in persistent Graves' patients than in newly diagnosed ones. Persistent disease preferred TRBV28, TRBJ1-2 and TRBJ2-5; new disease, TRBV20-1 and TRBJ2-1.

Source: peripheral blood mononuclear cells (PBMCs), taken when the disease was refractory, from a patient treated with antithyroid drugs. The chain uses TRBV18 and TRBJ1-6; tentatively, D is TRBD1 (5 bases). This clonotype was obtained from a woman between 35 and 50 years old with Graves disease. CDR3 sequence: CASSLGTLNSPLHF. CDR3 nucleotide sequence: TGTGCCAGCTCGCTAGGGACTCTTAATTCACCCCTCCACTTT.